The 18 T cell receptor beta chains in this list originate from one sample, sequenced in a study of T cell repertoires in cytomegalovirus infection. One entry per CDR3 protein results from TCRdb running MiXCR on the reads. The sample carries hundreds of thousands of distinct CDR3 sequences, about 42% recorded once. No antigens are known for them. Material: cultured PBMCs, obtained from culture after CMV antigen stimulation. These receptor sequences come from a human donor in good health (CMV status not recorded). Some clones in this sample may be carry-over from other donors' samples.

With respect to this clonotype: Given a much more abundant clone one base away, this may be a read error. This chain uses TRBV7-2 with TRBJ2-3; no clear D. The CDR3 runs to 15 residues. V dropped 5 bases and J dropped 1 base, with 13 bases sitting between them. Germline values: CDR1 SGHTA, CDR2 FQGNSA. For the CDR3, the DNA is TGTGCCAGCAGCCTCATGGGCTTCTGCACAGATACGCAGTATTTT. Translated, it gives CASSLMGFCTDTQYF.

The V and J genes are TRBV4-2 and TRBJ1-2; D may be TRBD1 (6 bases). CDR1 LGHNA and CDR2 YNFKEQ come from the germline V gene. V lost 4 bases, J lost 2 bases, and 14 bases lay in between. The length of the CDR3 is 15 residues. As DNA, the CDR3 is TGTGCCAGCAGCCGCCAGTACAGGGAGAACTATGGCTACACCTTC. Translated, it gives CASSRQYRENYGYTF.

This clonotype showed up just a few times. The CDR3 spells CASSARRAGNIQYF. DNA for the CDR3: TGTGCCAGCAGCGCACGGAGGGCAGGAAACATTCAGTACTTC. The chain joins TRBV7-8 to TRBJ2-4, with TRBD2 as a possible D gene (6 bases). V was shortened by 5 bases and J by 6 bases, with 14 bases between the two germline ends. This CDR3 has 14 residues. Germline values: CDR1 SGHVS, CDR2 FQNEAQ.

CDR3: CASSRPGESEAFF. In DNA, the CDR3 is TGTGCCAGCAGTCGTCCAGGGGAGAGTGAAGCTTTCTTT. V gene TRBV12-3 or TRBV12-4 combines with J gene TRBJ1-1; D perhaps matches TRBD1 (6 bases). The CDR3 sequence is 13 residues long. Trimming left V 5 bases short and J 7 bases short, with 14 bases between.

J is TRBJ2-1 and V is TRBV7-6; D gene ambiguous. The CDR3 is made up of 10 amino acids. CDR1 SGHVS and CDR2 FNYEAQ come from the germline V gene. V shed 2 bases and J shed 11 bases, with 4 bases lying between them. The CDR3 DNA sequence: TGTGCCAGCAGCTTAAGTAAGCAGTTCTTC. It codes for CASSLSKQFF.

This clonotype has only one observation. The rearrangement joins TRBV6-6 to TRBJ1-1; tentative D call: TRBD1 (5 bases). V lost 3 bases and J 0 bases, leaving 23 bases between the germline ends. The V gene's germline CDR1 is MNHNY and CDR2 SVGAGI (reference sequence). The CDR3 is 19 residues long. DNA for the CDR3: TGTGCCAGCAGTTATGATCCCCCCGGGGCGAGTTCGATGAACACTGAAGCTTTCTTT. The encoded protein is CASSYDPPGASSMNTEAFF.

The chain uses TRBV12-3 or TRBV12-4 and TRBJ2-1, with 7 positions matching TRBD1. The CDR3 has 16 residues. V was clipped by 6 bases and J by 0 bases; unmatched bases: 8. The CDR3 DNA reads as TGTGCCAGCAGACGGGACAGAAGTAGCTCCTACAATGAGCAGTTCTTC. Residues: CASRRDRSSSYNEQFF.

This clonotype occurred once. The J gene is TRBJ1-1, the V gene TRBV14; unclear D gene. Germline loops: CDR1 SGHDN, CDR2 FVKESK. The CDR3 contains 13 residues. Deletions cut 0 bases from V and 11 bases from J, with 13 bases between. The CDR3: CASSQEIDQDAFF. CDR3 sequence (DNA): TGTGCCAGCAGCCAAGAAATAGATCAGGATGCTTTCTTT.

Comments on this clonotype: At one of its ends the junction is not consistent with the germline gene, which may arise from a read error. The CDR3 DNA sequence: TGTGCCACCAGTGAAACCGGGACTAGCGGGAGTATGAGAACCGTGGAGCTGTTTTTT. It specifies CATSETGTSGSMRTVELFF. This sequence joins TRBV24-1 and TRBJ2-2; 14 bases agree with TRBD2. The CDR3 is 19 residues long. Per the germline V gene, CDR1 is KGHDR and CDR2 is SFDVKD.

The chain uses TRBV6-2 or TRBV6-3 and TRBJ2-5; D may be TRBD2 (5 bases). The CDR3 is 15 amino acids. Germline V gives CDR1 MNHEY, CDR2 SVGEGT. Trimming left V 5 bases short and J 1 base short, with 14 bases between. The CDR3 DNA follows: TGTGCCAGCAGTACCCCCCCCGGGATCCAAGAGACCCAGTACTTC. This gives the protein CASSTPPGIQETQYF.

CDR3 protein: CASSSKRGSGANVLTF. CDR3 nucleotide sequence: TGTGCCAGCAGCTCGAAGCGGGGCTCTGGGGCCAACGTCCTGACTTTC. V and J are TRBV5-4 and TRBJ2-6; the match to TRBD2 covers 7 bases. Germline V gives CDR1 SGHNT, CDR2 YYREEE (reference sequence). The CDR3 sequence is 16 residues long. V lost 3 bases, J lost 0 bases, and 3 bases stayed unmatched.

This clonotype was found many times. The V call is TRBV7-2, the J call TRBJ2-5, with TRBD2 identical over 11 bases. Germline V lookup: CDR1 SGHTA, CDR2 FQGNSA. Trimming at V came to 5 bases and at J to 4 bases, leaving 9 bases not matched to a gene. This CDR3 spans 16 amino acids. CDR3 residues: CASSKGLSGRGETQYF. CDR3 sequence (DNA): TGTGCCAGCAGCAAGGGCCTTAGCGGGAGGGGAGAGACCCAGTACTTC.

The sample holds a few counts of this clonotype. V gene TRBV6-1 combines with J gene TRBJ1-5; D gene unclear. This CDR3 is built from 15 residues. The germline V gene has CDR1 MNHNS and CDR2 SASEGT. Trimming took 3 bases from V and 1 from J, leaving 10 bases between them. CDR3 bases: TGTGCCAGCAGTGACCGGGCGTCCAGCAATCAGCCCCAGCATTTT. Its protein product is CASSDRASSNQPQHF.

This chain uses TRBV7-4 with TRBJ2-2, with 9 bases lining up with TRBD1. The V gene's germline CDR1 is SGHVT and CDR2 SQSDAQ. CDR3 size: 18 residues. The V and J ends lost 5 bases and 7 bases, in that order; junction bases with no gene match: 17. This chain's CDR3 is CASSPGPGTGMSIGELFF. The CDR3 DNA sequence: TGTGCCAGCAGCCCTGGTCCCGGGACAGGGATGAGCATCGGGGAGCTGTTTTTT.

This clonotype was seen more than once but under ten times. The chain uses TRBV25-1 and TRBJ2-1; possible D gene TRBD1, 6 bases. This CDR3 has 15 amino acids. The V end was cut by 1 base, the J end by 6 bases, with 13 bases between. Germline V gene lookup returns CDR1 MGHDK and CDR2 SYGVNS. CDR3 amino acids: CASSEFQGQSNEQFF. The CDR3, as DNA: TGTGCCAGCAGTGAATTCCAGGGACAAAGCAATGAGCAGTTCTTC.

This clonotype was seen more than once but under ten times. V is TRBV7-2 and J is TRBJ1-5; D call uncertain. Germline-derived CDR1 and CDR2 are SGHTA and FQGNSA. CDR3 length equals 13 residues. Deletions cut 4 bases from V and 3 bases from J, with 7 bases between. The CDR3 here is CASSSTTNQPQHF. The CDR3 bases are TGTGCCAGCAGCTCGACTACCAATCAGCCCCAGCATTTT.

This clonotype occurred a few times. The chain combines TRBV12-3 or TRBV12-4 with TRBJ1-5; D is unresolved. V shed 3 bases and J shed 0 bases, with 15 bases lying between them. This CDR3 spans 17 amino acids. The CDR3 loop is CASSFEVRHSSNQPQHF. The CDR3 DNA sequence: TGTGCCAGCAGTTTTGAGGTTAGGCACAGTAGCAATCAGCCCCAGCATTTT.

This clonotype has a handful of counts. V and J are TRBV7-2 and TRBJ2-7; perhaps TRBD1 as D (6 bases). This CDR3 is 17 amino acids long. V dropped 4 bases and J dropped 5 bases, with 24 bases sitting between them. Germline V gene data show CDR1 as SGHTA and CDR2 as FQGNSA. This CDR3 is CASSSQQPQGIIHEQYF. For the CDR3, the DNA is TGTGCCAGCAGCTCCCAGCAGCCCCAGGGGATAATCCACGAGCAGTACTTC.